This TCR beta chain emerged from a study of blood T cell repertoires in COVID-19. CDR1 and CDR2 from the germline V gene are MDHEN and SYDVKM. This CDR3 spans 13 amino acids. Trimming cost V 5 bases and J 7 bases, with 9 bases left between them. Participants had their cohort set by participant-reported clinical history. TCRdb's table, derived via immunoSEQ multiplex PCR, lists solely in-frame clones and lacks some. The sample carries roughly 240,000 clones, 86% recorded once. This receptor was identified in a woman in her forties or fifties who had recovered from COVID-19. The chain joins TRBV28 to TRBJ1-6; D may be TRBD1 (6 bases). Sequenced: PBMCs or T cells enriched from blood (not recorded which). CDR3 sequence: CASSQRGNSPLHF. CDR3 sequence (DNA): TGTGCCAGCAGTCAAAGGGGGAATTCACCCCTCCACTTT.